This TCR beta chain was profiled in a study of regulatory T cells in long-lasting Graves disease. On the study more broadly: Graves' patients, newly diagnosed, had taken antithyroid drugs under 3 months.

As for time point: newly diagnosed GD, antithyroid drugs for less than 3 months. RNA isolated from PBMCs was used to make the TCR library. Arm-PCR with iRepertoire HTBI primers amplified the CDR3 regions for these TCR beta libraries. TCRdb analysed the multiplex PCR reads with MiXCR anew, one entry per CDR3 protein. The sample shows 200,000 to 300,000 distinct CDR3 sequences, 20% to 25% of them seen only once. This clonotype was seen many times. The TCR sequence derives from a female donor with Graves disease. This sample comprised peripheral blood mononuclear cells (PBMCs), obtained at new diagnosis, from a patient treated with antithyroid drugs.

This CDR3 reads CASSPGVYEQYF. CDR3 DNA sequence: TGTGCCAGCAGCCCGGGCGTTTACGAGCAGTACTTC. The chain links TRBV5-5 to TRBJ2-7; unclear D gene. Germline CDR1 reads SGHKS; CDR2 reads YYEKEE (reference sequence). With 4 bases removed from V and 4 bases from J, the gap between germline ends came to 9 bases. The CDR3 length is 12 residues. Full variable domain (rest looked up from reference TRBV5-5 and TRBJ2-7): DAGVTQSPTHLIKTRGQQVTLRCSPISGHKSVSWYQQVLGQGPQFIFQYYEKEERGRGNFPDRFSARQFPNYSSELNVNALLLGDSALYLCASSPGVYEQYFGPGTRLTVT.